This T cell receptor (beta chain) was identified in a study of shared clonotypes between healthy human individuals. Libraries were prepared by immunoSEQ multiplex PCR; TCRdb keeps only in-frame clonotypes and omits some of them. The sample has 950,000 to 1,300,000 clones; 75% are singletons. Study-wide points: Sequencing depth was a factor that was expected to affect clonotype sharing among donors.

Healthy adults negative for HIV, lacking recent acute infections or vaccinations, served as donors. The CDR3 contains 12 residues. Germline loops: CDR1 SGHTA, CDR2 FQGNSA. Trimming took off 4 bases at V and 6 bases at J, with 9 bases between the two ends. Concerning this clone itself: Its antigen is unknown.

The rearrangement joins TRBV7-2 to TRBJ2-5; D is undetermined. The origin of this receptor is a man between 18 and 29 years old in good health. Sequenced sample: memory CD4+ T cells sorted from blood. As to subset: CD45RA-negative fraction. Here the CDR3 DNA reads TGTGCCAGCAGCTCGGGTGGGCAGACCCAGTACTTC. Its translation is CASSSGGQTQYF.